Detailed here is one T cell receptor (beta chain). Its binding antigen is unknown. Base qualities were left out, and no much larger clone turns up one base away. This sample also contains other DNA sequences that code for the same CDR3. The data originate from a study of beta chain features in type 1 diabetes listed by TCRdb under 2018. In the study overall: No differences in mean age, gender distribution, total cell number or subset yield were found between patients and healthy donors. Across all samples, approximately 100 million sorted cells were examined, and cell number per subset correlated strongly with RNA yield. In the study, recently diagnosed type 1 diabetes patients and matched healthy donors were compared on the TCRB repertoires of their sorted circulating CD4+ T cell subsets. Regulatory and stem cell-like memory subsets were obtained from only 8 patients and about eight healthy donors, while naive and central memory subsets were obtained from all 28 donors. Overall study results and their limits: Shorter templates might be favored by PCR, yet because patient and control samples were amplified and corrected together, any such skew would affect both groups equally. Sequencing cDNA rather than genomic DNA could over-represent highly expressing activated cells, although activation and CD3 levels did not differ between groups. A moderate but significant shortening of TCRB CDR3 length was observed in type 1 diabetes patients in all four CD4+ subsets. Naive, central memory and regulatory TCRB repertoires appeared to be more similar among patients than among healthy donors. At VDJ recombination sites, patients with type 1 diabetes made fewer insertions and deleted more nucleotides, a pattern implying thymic rearrangement abnormalities. Only small numbers of individuals were included in the HLA sub-analyses, which left unresolved whether HLA type had any influence on TCRB rearrangement.

Each donor gave one peripheral blood draw, roughly 0.12 L on average, collected into heparinised tubes. A BD FACSAria II and a panel including CD45RO, CCR7, CD25, CD127, CD95 and CD27 were used to sort naive, central memory, regulatory and stem cell-like memory CD4+ T cells. Every sorted population had a purity above 95%. PBMCs were isolated immediately by Lymphoprep density gradient centrifugation and stained directly without culture. So that batch effects would be minimized, each experiment stained and sorted samples in pairs, pairing one healthy donor with one patient. The High Capacity cDNA Reverse Transcription Kit was used to reverse transcribe all of the isolated RNA, meaning that expressed TCRB transcripts were what got sequenced. Naive, central memory and regulatory T cell samples underwent deep immunoSEQ sequencing, averaging around 4 million total reads per sample. Sorted cells were lysed in RLT buffer and RNA was extracted with DNase-treated RNeasy Micro or Mini kits, depending on cell number. Each cell subset was processed on its own to prevent cross-contamination, while patient and healthy donor samples were processed together. The immunoSEQ multiplex PCR was used to amplify TCRB sequences from cDNA, yielding 87-bp fragments that span the CDR3 region. Sequencing of the amplicons was performed on the Illumina HiSeq platform. The authors processed their data as follows. PCR bias was corrected computationally using synthetic template baselines, and reads within Hamming distance 2 were collapsed, with unmergeable singletons discarded. Reads were aligned against IMGT so that V, D and J genes, CDR3 length and insertions or deletions at six rearrangement sites could be assigned. Within each subset, clonotype counts were normalized to sorted cell number, after which true diversity and Gini coefficients were computed with the tcR R package. The overlap coefficient, calculated on TCRB nucleotide sequences, was used to measure repertoire sharing. The source is immuneACCESS, and TCRdb retained only in-frame sequences with V and J called. Part of the clones is not carried over; for the studies checked, unresolved V genes explain less than half of this, and the remainder is unexplained. That table is the source of V, J and clone size, and D and trimming were worked out from the DNA. In all, the sample holds about 150,000 clones, and 10% of those were seen once. The ten largest clones capture more than 0.45% of the sample.

Trimming at the junction amounts to 4 bases on V and 2 bases on J, and the germline ends lie 12 bases apart. The CDR3 has 14 amino acids, counting the end cysteine and phenylalanine. Only the CDR3 part of the read is kept: 42 bases, read in frame from the first base. The germline V gene encodes CDR1 SGHAT and CDR2 FQNNGV. The V and J genes are TRBV11-2 and TRBJ2-7; the D gene assignment is ambiguous. The sequencing input was central memory CD4+ T cells from blood. The sequence came from a man younger than 45 with type 1 diabetes. Read as DNA, the sequence is TGTGCCAGCAGCTCTTCGACGGGTACCTACGAGCAGTACTTC. This translates into CASSSSTGTYEQYF.